In this sample, the clone carrying this TCR beta chain turned up once. Germline CDR1 GTSNPN, CDR2 SVGIG (reference sequence). This CDR3 comprises 14 residues. After removal of 4 bases from V and 4 bases from J, the junction contained 4 bases not matched to a gene. The data derive from a study of T cell responses to AZD1222 COVID-19 vaccine. The assay was immunoSEQ multiplex PCR, and TCRdb's table has in-frame clones only and misses some. The table lists more than 80,000 clones, more than 75% of them singletons. This sequence originates from an adult in good health. The sequencing used peripheral blood, collected on day 0 of AZD1222 vaccination. J is TRBJ1-6 and V is TRBV30; 7 nucleotides agree with TRBD1. The CDR3: CAWNGQVYNSPLHF. CDR3 nucleotides: TGTGCCTGGAACGGACAGGTTTATAATTCACCCCTCCACTTT.